One sample yielded the 23 T cell receptor beta chains listed below, sequenced in a study of Ad26.COV2.S vaccination and SARS-CoV-2 variants. Libraries were prepared by immunoSEQ multiplex PCR; TCRdb keeps only in-frame clonotypes and omits some of them. In the table there are around 450,000 clones, nearly 90% of which are singletons. As for treatment: about 20 received Ad26.COV2.S at low or high dose, single or two shots; a few received placebo; per-sample allocation not given. Samples analyzed were those drawn on day 63 after the first vaccine or placebo injection. Sequenced here: peripheral blood, sampled in a trial of Ad26.COV2.S vaccine versus placebo. Source of these receptors: a person aged 18-65 years who received the Ad26.COV2.S COVID-19 vaccine or a placebo.

This chain links TRBV6-5 with TRBJ2-2, with D unclear. This CDR3 contains 11 residues. Looked up from germline, CDR1 is MNHEY and CDR2 is SVGAGI. CDR3 protein: CAAKDTGELFF. CDR3 sequence (DNA): TGTGCAGCCAAGGACACCGGGGAGCTGTTTTTT.

The chain carries TRBV7-9 and TRBJ2-2; 11 bases fit TRBD2. J gave up 2 bases and V 8 bases, and 7 bases lay outside the gene matches. There are 16 residues in the CDR3. Germline V gives CDR1 SEHNR, CDR2 FQNEAQ (reference sequence). CDR3 in amino acids: CASQRLAGINTGELFF. The CDR3 coding sequence is TGTGCCAGCCAAAGACTAGCGGGGATCAACACCGGGGAGCTGTTTTTT.

DNA for the CDR3: TGTGCCAGTAGTATTCGTCCGGGACAGGGCTATGAGCAGTTCTTC. This gives the protein CASSIRPGQGYEQFF. This chain links TRBV19 with TRBJ2-1, with TRBD1 matching 9 bases. J was trimmed by 8 bases and V by 3 bases; bases with no gene match: 8. Germline loops: CDR1 LNHDA, CDR2 SQIVND (reference sequence). This CDR3 spans 15 amino acids.

This clone was picked up one time. The rearrangement joins TRBV30 to TRBJ2-6; 9 bases are shared with TRBD1. Germline V gene sequence: CDR1 GTSNPN, CDR2 SVGIG (reference sequence). The CDR3 length is 16 residues. After removal of 2 bases from V and 2 bases from J, the junction contained 4 bases not matched to a gene. This CDR3 is CAWSRDRVTGANVLTF. CDR3 in DNA: TGTGCCTGGAGTCGGGACAGGGTGACTGGGGCCAACGTCCTGACTTTC. Full variable domain (rest looked up from reference TRBV30 and TRBJ2-6): SQTIHQWPATLVQPVGSPLSLECTVEGTSNPNLYWYRQAAGRGLQLLFYSVGIGQISSEVPQNLSASRPQDRQFILSSKKLLLSDSGFYLCAWSRDRVTGANVLTFGAGSRLTVL.

In its sample, this clone was seen a few times. The chain recombines TRBV7-9 with TRBJ1-2, with D possibly being TRBD1 (5 bases). CDR1 and CDR2 from the germline V gene are SEHNR and FQNEAQ (reference sequence). The CDR3 has 16 amino acids. Deletions cut 1 base from V and 6 bases from J, with 18 bases between. CDR3 in DNA: TGTGCCAGCAGCTTAGAGAGCAGGGTCGGAGCAGATGGCTACACCTTC. Amino acids: CASSLESRVGADGYTF.

V gene TRBV6-4 combines with J gene TRBJ2-5, with D unresolved. Germline V CDR1 and CDR2: MRHNA, SNTAGT. V was pared by 5 bases and J by 4 bases, with 11 bases between. CDR3 length equals 13 residues. CDR3 in amino acids: CASSRDLGETQYF. For the CDR3, the DNA is TGTGCCAGCAGTCGAGACCTAGGAGAGACCCAGTACTTC.

The V gene is TRBV11-3, the J gene TRBJ2-1, with 14 positions matching TRBD2. There are 19 residues in the CDR3. Germline CDR1 is SGHNT and CDR2 is YENEEA. The trim removed 1 base at V and 1 base at J, leaving 6 bases unmatched. DNA for the CDR3: TGTGCCAGCAGCTTAGGACTAGCGGGAGGGCCGAGGTCCTACAATGAGCAGTTCTTC. Its protein is CASSLGLAGGPRSYNEQFF. Variable domain in full (rest from reference TRBV11-3 and TRBJ2-1): EAGVVQSPRYKIIEKKQPVAFWCNPISGHNTLYWYLQNLGQGPELLIRYENEEAVDDSQLPKDRFSAERLKGVDSTLKIQPAELGDSAVYLCASSLGLAGGPRSYNEQFFGPGTRLTVL.

The chain carries TRBV29-1 and TRBJ2-7; D unresolved. CDR3 length: 14 amino acids. V dropped 4 bases and J dropped 2 bases, with 15 bases sitting between them. The germline V gene has CDR1 SQVTM and CDR2 ANQGSEA. CDR3 DNA: TGCAGCGTTGGAGGTTTTGATACACCCTACGAGCAGTACTTC. Translated: CSVGGFDTPYEQYF.

This clone was counted a few times. The gene calls are TRBV10-3 and TRBJ1-1; unclear D gene. From germline, CDR1 is ENHRY and CDR2 SYGVKD. The germline V and J ends were trimmed by 8 bases and 0 bases, with 7 bases remaining between them. The CDR3 loop spans 12 amino acids. In DNA form, the CDR3 reads TGTGCCATCTCGGCCATGAACACTGAAGCTTTCTTT. As protein: CAISAMNTEAFF.

The chain carries TRBV2 and TRBJ2-7; 8 nucleotides agree with TRBD2. CDR1 and CDR2 from the germline V gene are SNHLY and FYNNEI. The CDR3 sequence is 18 residues long. V was pared by 6 bases and J by 0 bases, with 16 bases of the junction left unmatched. CDR3 nucleotides: TGTGCCAGCAGCCTTGAAGGTCGGGCGGGAGGCGTCTCCTACGAGCAGTACTTC. It encodes CASSLEGRAGGVSYEQYF. The full variable domain, completed using reference TRBV2 and TRBJ2-7, is EPEVTQTPSHQVTQMGQEVILRCVPISNHLYFYWYRQILGQKVEFLVSFYNNEISEKSEIFDDQFSVERPDGSNFTLKIRSTKLEDSAMYFCASSLEGRAGGVSYEQYFGPGTRLTVT.

The V and J genes are TRBV5-4 and TRBJ1-2; D is perhaps TRBD1 (6 bases). Germline CDR1 is SGHNT and CDR2 is YYREEE (reference sequence). The CDR3 has 15 amino acids. With 2 bases removed from V and 6 bases from J, the gap between germline ends came to 17 bases. The CDR3 loop reads CASSFSLGGRNGYTF. DNA for the CDR3: TGTGCCAGCAGCTTTTCCCTAGGGGGACGGAATGGCTACACCTTC.

The chain combines TRBV24-1 with TRBJ1-2, with D tentatively TRBD1 (6 bases). Per the germline V gene, CDR1 is KGHDR and CDR2 is SFDVKD. CDR3 size: 14 residues. Deletions cut 4 bases from V and 4 bases from J, with 12 bases between. CDR3 DNA: TGTGCCACCAGTGACCCCGACAGGCCCTATGGCTACACCTTC. This gives the protein CATSDPDRPYGYTF.

The gene calls are TRBV10-3 and TRBJ2-7, with D perhaps given as TRBD1 or TRBD2 (5 bases each). In germline, CDR1 is ENHRY, CDR2 SYGVKD. The CDR3 runs to 16 residues. The V end lost 0 bases, the J end lost 4 bases, and 16 bases lay between the germline ends. DNA for the CDR3: TGTGCCATCAGTGAGTCCAGTGGGACGGTGGTTTACGAGCAGTACTTC. It specifies CAISESSGTVVYEQYF.

The chain combines TRBV4-3 with TRBJ2-1, with a tentative D call TRBD2 (5 bases). Trimming took off 3 bases at V and 9 bases at J, with 6 bases between the two ends. The germline V gene encodes CDR1 LGHNA and CDR2 YSLEER. CDR3 length equals 11 residues. CDR3 region: CASSQAGEQFF. The CDR3 bases are TGCGCCAGCAGCCAGGCGGGTGAGCAGTTCTTC.

This clone showed up just a few times. The chain carries TRBV10-3 and TRBJ1-5, with TRBD1 matching over 7 bases. The CDR3 totals 15 residues. Germline lookup yields CDR1 ENHRY and CDR2 SYGVKD. V shed 4 bases, J shed 3 bases, and the junction held 6 bases outside the gene matches. CDR3: CAISAGDSLNQPQHF. The CDR3 coding sequence is TGTGCCATCAGTGCAGGGGACAGCCTCAATCAGCCCCAGCATTTT.

This CDR3 is CASSLESGQIGGMGTEAFF. CDR3 DNA: TGTGCCAGCAGCTTAGAGTCGGGACAGATAGGCGGCATGGGCACTGAAGCTTTCTTT. The V and J genes are TRBV7-9 and TRBJ1-1; 7 bases align to TRBD1. V was clipped by 1 base and J by 4 bases; unmatched bases: 18. CDR3 length: 19 amino acids. Germline lookup yields CDR1 SEHNR and CDR2 FQNEAQ (reference sequence).

The chain has TRBV6-2 or TRBV6-3 and TRBJ2-7; TRBD2 matches at 9 bases. V trimming: 5 bases; J trimming: 4 bases; junction bases outside the gene matches: 6. The CDR3 is 14 amino acids. Germline V gives CDR1 MNHEY, CDR2 SVGEGT. The CDR3 nucleotides read TGTGCCAGCAGTACCGCGGGGGGGCCGTACGAGCAGTACTTC. Protein product: CASSTAGGPYEQYF.

This clone came up a few times. The chain couples TRBV28 to TRBJ1-5, with D possibly TRBD1 on 5 matching bases. Germline CDR1 MDHEN, CDR2 SYDVKM. With 6 bases removed from V and 2 bases from J, the gap between germline ends came to 14 bases. This CDR3 comprises 15 residues. As DNA, the CDR3 is TGTGCCAGCAGAATGGGGGGGATGGGCAATCAGCCCCAGCATTTT. It encodes CASRMGGMGNQPQHF.

J is TRBJ1-4 and V is TRBV6-5; 9 bases map to TRBD1. CDR1 MNHEY and CDR2 SVGAGI come from the germline V gene. V gave up 6 bases and J gave up 17 bases; unmatched junction bases: 7. The CDR3 is 11 residues long. The CDR3 region has the DNA TGTGCCAGCAGACTCCGGGACAGGGAATTTTTT. Protein product: CASRLRDREFF.

This clone turned up a few times. The chain has TRBV19 and TRBJ2-4, with D perhaps matching TRBD1 (6 bases). The CDR3 has 14 residues. Per the germline V gene, CDR1 is LNHDA and CDR2 is SQIVND (reference sequence). V shed 1 base and J shed 8 bases, with 12 bases lying between them. In nucleotides, the CDR3 is TGTGCCAGTAGTATAGGTGGGGGCCGAGACATTCAGTACTTC. It specifies CASSIGGGRDIQYF. The full variable domain, rest sourced from reference TRBV19 and TRBJ2-4, is DGGITQSPKYLFRKEGQNVTLSCEQNLNHDAMYWYRQDPGQGLRLIYYSQIVNDFQKGDIAEGYSVSREKKESFPLTVTSAQKNPTAFYLCASSIGGGRDIQYFGAGTRLSVL.

The V call is TRBV7-9, the J call TRBJ1-5, with 7 bases identical to TRBD1. Germline CDR1 and CDR2: SEHNR and FQNEAQ (reference sequence). V lost 5 bases, J lost 0 bases, and 7 bases stayed unmatched. The CDR3 is 16 residues long. The CDR3 is CASSHNGTVSNQPQHF. The CDR3 nucleotides read TGTGCCAGCAGCCACAACGGGACAGTTAGCAATCAGCCCCAGCATTTT.

The V and J genes are TRBV18 and TRBJ1-3; 10 bases line up with TRBD1. Germline assignment: CDR1 KGHSH and CDR2 LQKENI. The J segment lost 8 bases and the V segment lost 3 bases, leaving 16 bases of the junction unmatched. This CDR3 comprises 18 residues. For the CDR3, the DNA is TGTGCCAGCTCACCGTTCATCGGGGACAGGGGCGCACGGGACACCATATATTTT. This codes for CASSPFIGDRGARDTIYF.

The V call is TRBV12-3 or TRBV12-4, the J call TRBJ2-1, with D perhaps given as TRBD1 or TRBD2 (5 bases each). The CDR3 covers 12 residues. The V end was cut by 7 bases, the J end by 5 bases, with 9 bases between. The CDR3 loop reads CASNRDHNEQFF. The DNA for the CDR3 is TGTGCCAGCAACCGGGACCACAATGAGCAGTTCTTC.